This record looks at one T cell receptor (beta chain) sequence and its context. Its antigen is not known. This entry is derived from a study of graft-versus-host responses after intestinal transplantation. Study as a whole: Recipients had multivisceral, liver-intestinal, or isolated intestinal transplants. Following induction with anti-thymocyte globulin, all recipients were given tacrolimus and steroids for about 3 years.

CDR3 size: 14 residues. Trimming cost V 0 bases and J 1 base, with 6 bases left between them. Germline-derived CDR1 and CDR2 are SGDLS and YYNGEE. Generated by immunoSEQ multiplex PCR, the TCRdb table keeps only in-frame clones and is missing some. In the table there are fewer than 120,000 clones, over 85% of which are singletons. General observations from the study: Ileal or blood samples showed some GvH clones first, and such clones were also found in recipient marrow. Early after transplant, HvG clones declined as circulating GvH clones peaked.

Sequenced here: unstimulated CD8+ T cells sorted from spleen or lymph node cells, sampled before intestinal transplant. The chain joins TRBV9 to TRBJ2-3, with D uncertain. This clonotype originated in a human donor who received an intestinal transplant. The CDR3 DNA is TGTGCCAGCAGCGTAGATGACGGCACAGATACGCAGTATTTT. Protein product: CASSVDDGTDTQYF.